The 8 T cell receptor beta chains reported below all come from one sample, sequenced in a study of shared clonotypes between healthy human individuals. Terminally differentiated effector memory CD45RA+ cells were left out of the naive CD8 fraction, which was CD45RO-negative and positively selected for CCR7. Assay used: immunoSEQ multiplex PCR; TCRdb lists only in-frame clones, some missing. The data hold approximately 600,000 clones, with 95% observed a single time. The sequenced material came from naive CD8+ T cells sorted from blood. Receptors originate from a woman younger than 45 in good health.

The chain has TRBV4-1 and TRBJ1-1, with 7 positions matching TRBD1. Germline-derived CDR1 and CDR2 are MGHRA and YSYEKL. CDR3 length equals 16 residues. V dropped 1 base and J dropped 6; count of bases not matched to a gene: 11. The CDR3 protein is CASSQVQQGGDPEAFF. The CDR3 DNA follows: TGCGCCAGCAGCCAAGTTCAGCAGGGGGGGGACCCTGAAGCTTTCTTT.

This sequence joins TRBV27 and TRBJ2-7; D possibly matches TRBD1 or TRBD2 (5 bases each). Trimming left V 5 bases short and J 7 bases short, with 21 bases between. The CDR3 totals 15 residues. Germline-derived CDR1 and CDR2 are MNHEY and SMNVEV (reference sequence). The CDR3 nucleotides read TGTGCCAGCAGTCCCCACGGGACGAACGTCGGGGAGCAGTACTTC. Its protein product is CASSPHGTNVGEQYF.

V and J are TRBV5-1 and TRBJ1-1; perhaps TRBD1 as D (6 bases). The CDR3 spans 15 residues. V lost 3 bases and J 1 base, leaving 13 bases between the germline ends. CDR1 SGHRS and CDR2 YFSETQ come from the germline V gene. CDR3 protein: CASSSPPTGNTEAFF. CDR3 nucleotides: TGCGCCAGCAGCTCCCCCCCGACAGGGAACACTGAAGCTTTCTTT.

V is TRBV5-6 and J is TRBJ2-7; D not certain. V was clipped by 0 bases and J by 4 bases, with 8 bases between them. Germline V lookup: CDR1 SGHDT, CDR2 YYEEEE. This CDR3 comprises 13 residues. The CDR3 region is CASSLGSVYEQYF. The DNA of the CDR3 is TGTGCCAGCAGCTTGGGGTCCGTTTACGAGCAGTACTTC. Supplemented by reference TRBV5-6 and TRBJ2-7, the full variable domain reads DAGVTQSPTHLIKTRGQQVTLRCSPKSGHDTVSWYQQALGQGPQFIFQYYEEEERQRGNFPDRFSGHQFPNYSSELNVNALLLGDSALYLCASSLGSVYEQYFGPGTRLTVT.

The J gene is TRBJ1-5, the V gene TRBV21-1. TRBV21-1 is labeled a pseudogene. The CDR3 has 15 residues. CDR3 bases: TGTGCCAGCAGCAGGGGAGGACGATCCTCAGGGCCCCAGCATTTT. Its translation is CASSRGGRSSGPQHF.

This clone was picked up one time. This chain uses TRBV5-4 with TRBJ1-1; maybe TRBD1 (5 bases). V dropped 0 bases and J dropped 9 bases, with 18 bases sitting between them. The CDR3 is 15 amino acids. Per germline, CDR1 SGHNT and CDR2 YYREEE (reference sequence). This chain's CDR3 is CASSLADPTKGKAFF. As DNA, the CDR3 is TGTGCCAGCAGCTTGGCCGACCCAACTAAGGGGAAAGCTTTCTTT.

V gene TRBV7-9 combines with J gene TRBJ2-2; 7 bases fit TRBD2. The CDR3 sequence is 17 residues long. Germline V gene sequence: CDR1 SEHNR, CDR2 FQNEAQ (reference sequence). V was clipped by 7 bases and J by 0 bases; unmatched bases: 11. The CDR3, as DNA: TGTGCCAGCAATCCCTTCGGGGAGGGGCCGAACACCGGGGAGCTGTTTTTT. Translation: CASNPFGEGPNTGELFF.

The rearrangement links TRBV7-9 to TRBJ1-5, with D perhaps matching TRBD1 (6 bases). The CDR3 is 17 amino acids. Germline CDR1 and CDR2: SEHNR and FQNEAQ (reference sequence). Between the trimmed V and J ends, which lost 4 bases and 6 bases, there was a span of 22 bases. The DNA for the CDR3 is TGTGCCAGCAGCTCTTACCCCCCCGGGGGGCAGGGTCAGCCCCAGCATTTT. As protein: CASSSYPPGGQGQPQHF. The full variable domain, completed using reference TRBV7-9 and TRBJ1-5, is DTGVSQNPRHKITKRGQNVTFRCDPISEHNRLYWYRQTLGQGPEFLTYFQNEAQLEKSRLLSDRFSAERPKGSFSTLEIQRTEQGDSAMYLCASSSYPPGGQGQPQHFGDGTRLSIL.